These T cell receptor beta chains were read from a single sample in a study of shared clonotypes between healthy human individuals. Method: immunoSEQ multiplex PCR; TCRdb's copy keeps in-frame clones and lacks some. Of about 320,000 clones listed, around 86% are singletons. Sequenced sample: memory CD8+ T cells sorted from blood. All receptors derive from a man aged 18 to 30 in good health. CDR3s include the opening cysteine and the closing phenylalanine or tryptophan. Each record gives: CDR3 protein, V gene, J gene.

cdr3_aa: CASGLVFPLHSMINEQFF
v_call: TRBV12-5
j_call: TRBJ2-1

cdr3_aa: CASSFGGGEAFF
v_call: TRBV5-6
j_call: TRBJ1-1

cdr3_aa: CASSLSSYNEQFF
v_call: TRBV4-3
j_call: TRBJ2-1

cdr3_aa: CASSGLLAGVPQETQYF
v_call: TRBV7-8
j_call: TRBJ2-5

cdr3_aa: CASSVELRLFF
v_call: TRBV2
j_call: TRBJ1-4

cdr3_aa: CSVDSSGYEQYF
v_call: TRBV29-1
j_call: TRBJ2-7

cdr3_aa: CASSRTGSSGELFF
v_call: TRBV4-1
j_call: TRBJ2-2

cdr3_aa: CASSSGDSYEQYF
v_call: TRBV2
j_call: TRBJ2-7

cdr3_aa: CASSAWTRQETQYF
v_call: TRBV2
j_call: TRBJ2-5

cdr3_aa: CASSSVSYEQYF
v_call: TRBV5-5
j_call: TRBJ2-7

cdr3_aa: CASSQAGTGQGYGYTF
v_call: TRBV4-1
j_call: TRBJ1-2

cdr3_aa: CASSGSLAGEVEQFF
v_call: TRBV7-8
j_call: TRBJ2-1

cdr3_aa: CATSSRRYNEQFF
v_call: TRBV15
j_call: TRBJ2-1

cdr3_aa: CASRSGQGEYQETQYF
v_call: TRBV28
j_call: TRBJ2-5

cdr3_aa: CASRTKGDGGYTF
v_call: TRBV11-2
j_call: TRBJ1-2

cdr3_aa: CASRVRGSNQPQHF
v_call: TRBV6-1
j_call: TRBJ1-5

cdr3_aa: CASSPVLGDYNEQFF
v_call: TRBV4-1
j_call: TRBJ2-1

cdr3_aa: CASSLFKLPTTDTQYF
v_call: TRBV7-2
j_call: TRBJ2-3

cdr3_aa: CASRGQAEVLPYEQYF
v_call: TRBV21-1
j_call: TRBJ2-7

cdr3_aa: CASSQGLYNEQFF
v_call: TRBV4-2
j_call: TRBJ2-1

cdr3_aa: CASSPPGQNNEQFF
v_call: TRBV27
j_call: TRBJ2-1

cdr3_aa: CASSQTDSDLNRELFF
v_call: TRBV5-6
j_call: TRBJ1-4

cdr3_aa: CRVPNPYEQYF
v_call: TRBV20-1
j_call: TRBJ2-7

cdr3_aa: CASSFLGQEYSYEQYF
v_call: TRBV13
j_call: TRBJ2-7

cdr3_aa: CASSSPGTNTDTQYF
v_call: TRBV5-4
j_call: TRBJ2-3

cdr3_aa: CASSWGNQPQHF
v_call: TRBV7-9
j_call: TRBJ1-5

cdr3_aa: CASSESNTEAFF
v_call: TRBV2
j_call: TRBJ1-1

cdr3_aa: CASIRETELYNEQFF
v_call: TRBV19
j_call: TRBJ2-1

cdr3_aa: CASSLYGGPYGYTF
v_call: TRBV28
j_call: TRBJ1-2

cdr3_aa: CASSRGNQPQHF
v_call: TRBV7-9
j_call: TRBJ1-5

cdr3_aa: CASSLDSGGPQETQYF
v_call: TRBV28
j_call: TRBJ2-5

cdr3_aa: CASSSGTGQETQYF
v_call: TRBV7-8
j_call: TRBJ2-5

cdr3_aa: CASSSGGEETQYF
v_call: TRBV13
j_call: TRBJ2-5

cdr3_aa: CASSTENTEAFF
v_call: TRBV18
j_call: TRBJ1-1